This entry lists 20 T cell receptor beta chains sequenced from one sample in a study of lymphopenia after photon versus proton radiotherapy. Repertoires were generated with immunoSEQ multiplex PCR, while TCRdb's copy carries only in-frame clones and drops some. The repertoire holds 70,000 or so clones, with about nine tenths as singletons. The source was peripheral blood, collected from a patient treated with photon-based radiotherapy. Source of these receptors: a woman in her 40s with cholangiocarcinoma.

The chain is built from TRBV29-1 and TRBJ1-2; D gene unclear. Germline CDR1 SQVTM, CDR2 ANQGSEA. V shed 6 bases and J shed 3 bases, with 23 bases lying between them. The CDR3 spans 16 residues. This CDR3 is CSVYTLVGPVDYGYTF. As DNA, the CDR3 is TGCAGCGTCTACACGCTGGTGGGCCCAGTGGACTATGGCTACACCTTC. The whole variable domain, filled in from reference TRBV29-1 and TRBJ1-2, reads SAVISQKPSRDICQRGTSLTIQCQVDSQVTMMFWYRQQPGQSLTLIATANQGSEATYESGFVIDKFPISRPNLTFSTLTVSNMSPEDSSIYLCSVYTLVGPVDYGYTFGSGTRLTVV.

The chain carries TRBV7-2 and TRBJ1-2, with 7 bases matching TRBD1. Trimming cost V 3 bases and J 7 bases; bases outside gene matches: 5. The germline CDR1 and CDR2 sequences are SGHTA and FQGNSA. The CDR3 covers 13 residues. CDR3 residues: CASSLKGARGYTF. CDR3 nucleotide sequence: TGTGCCAGCAGCTTGAAGGGGGCGCGTGGCTACACCTTC.

This clone was seen once. V and J are TRBV27 and TRBJ1-6; possible D gene TRBD1, 5 bases. Germline lookup yields CDR1 MNHEY and CDR2 SMNVEV (reference sequence). The V and J ends lost 0 bases and 10 bases respectively, with 13 bases between them. The CDR3 is made up of 15 amino acids. The CDR3 coding sequence is TGTGCCAGCAGTTTATCGGGGGGGGTACTATCACCCCTCCACTTT. This codes for CASSLSGGVLSPLHF.

This clone was seen just once. V and J are TRBV30 and TRBJ2-5; 11 bases line up with TRBD2. The ends lost 0 bases at V and 2 bases at J; junction bases unmatched: 2. CDR1 and CDR2 from the germline V gene are GTSNPN and SVGIG (reference sequence). The CDR3 has 15 residues. The CDR3 sequence is CAWSVIAGGQETQYF. CDR3 coding DNA: TGTGCCTGGAGTGTCATAGCGGGGGGGCAAGAGACCCAGTACTTC.

The chain joins TRBV21-1 to TRBJ2-7; the table's D call, TRBD1, has no DNA check behind it. TRBV21-1 is tagged as a pseudogene. The CDR3 has 12 amino acids. The CDR3 DNA reads as TGTGCCAGCAGCCCGGACAACTACGAGCAGTACTTC. Its protein product is CASSPDNYEQYF.

The count of this clone is one. The rearrangement uses TRBV6-5 and TRBJ2-7, with 8 bases fitting TRBD2. The length of the CDR3 is 15 residues. Germline V gene data show CDR1 as MNHEY and CDR2 as SVGAGI. V shed 0 bases, J shed 2 bases, and the junction held 3 bases outside the gene matches. This CDR3 reads CASSYSTSGTYEQYF. DNA for the CDR3: TGTGCCAGCAGTTACTCAACTAGCGGTACCTACGAGCAGTACTTC.

DNA for the CDR3: TGTGCCAGCAGCCCCATTAGGGGGACAGGGGTCGGGAACACCGGGGAGCTGTTTTTT. Translation gives CASSPIRGTGVGNTGELFF. The gene calls are TRBV11-3 and TRBJ2-2; TRBD1 matches at 10 bases. The V and J ends lost 5 bases and 1 base, in that order; junction bases with no gene match: 13. The CDR3 consists of 19 residues. Germline CDR1 SGHNT, CDR2 YENEEA.

The rearrangement links TRBV28 to TRBJ1-3; TRBD1 is a possible D gene (6 bases). Germline-derived CDR1 and CDR2 are MDHEN and SYDVKM. This CDR3 region has 17 residues. V lost 7 bases and J lost 0, with 19 bases in between. The CDR3 is CASIEGAAGVSGNTIYF. For the CDR3, the DNA is TGTGCCAGCATCGAGGGTGCCGCAGGGGTCTCTGGAAACACCATATATTTT.

This chain uses TRBV6-1 with TRBJ2-1, with D maybe TRBD1 (6 bases). CDR1 and CDR2 (germline): MNHNS, SASEGT. V shed 1 base and J shed 9 bases, with 16 bases lying between them. CDR3 length: 15 amino acids. The CDR3 DNA reads TGTGCCAGCAGTGAAGTGAGTACAGGGTGGGGTGAGCAGTTCTTC. Translated: CASSEVSTGWGEQFF.

The rearrangement links TRBV19 to TRBJ1-2, with D possibly being TRBD1 (5 bases). The V end was cut by 8 bases, the J end by 4 bases, with 14 bases between. The CDR3 contains 13 residues. Per germline, CDR1 LNHDA and CDR2 SQIVND (reference sequence). The CDR3 bases are TGTGCCAGTCGCGGGGGATTCGGCTATGGCTACACCTTC. Protein sequence: CASRGGFGYGYTF.

The chain has TRBV27 and TRBJ2-5; D possibly corresponds to TRBD1 (5 bases). CDR3 length: 14 residues. Germline lookup yields CDR1 MNHEY and CDR2 SMNVEV (reference sequence). Trimming took off 2 bases at V and 5 bases at J, with 12 bases between the two ends. The CDR3 region is CASSLGARLETQYF. Written as DNA, the CDR3 is TGTGCCAGCAGTTTAGGGGCCCGCCTCGAGACCCAGTACTTC.

CDR3 coding DNA: TGTGCCCTAACAACCCGGGCCTCTGGAAACACCATATATTTT. Translating it yields CALTTRASGNTIYF. The chain recombines TRBV5-4 with TRBJ1-3; D is uncertain. Trimming pared 10 bases from V and 0 bases from J, leaving 14 bases between. The germline CDR1 and CDR2 sequences are SGHNT and YYREEE (reference sequence). This CDR3 has 14 residues.

This clone was picked up one time. This chain links TRBV7-2 with TRBJ1-4; 8 nucleotides agree with TRBD1. V lost 5 bases to trimming and J lost 8 bases; unmatched junction nucleotides: 13. The germline CDR1 and CDR2 sequences are SGHTA and FQGNSA. This CDR3 spans 16 amino acids. CDR3 protein: CASSPEGGTGGEKLFF. The CDR3 coding sequence is TGTGCCAGCAGCCCCGAGGGTGGGACAGGTGGCGAAAAACTGTTTTTT.

The rearrangement uses TRBV6-1 and TRBJ1-4; D not certain. V lost 0 bases and J lost 7, with 18 bases in between. CDR1 is MNHNS, CDR2 SASEGT, per germline. This CDR3 region has 17 residues. CDR3 sequence: CASSEANEEVVSEKLFF. In DNA form, the CDR3 reads TGTGCCAGCAGTGAAGCAAATGAGGAGGTAGTATCTGAAAAACTGTTTTTT.

This sequence joins TRBV6-6 and TRBJ1-2; 7 positions agree with TRBD1. The CDR3 spans 16 residues. V was clipped by 4 bases and J by 7 bases; unmatched bases: 15. From germline, CDR1 is MNHNY and CDR2 SVGAGI (reference sequence). The DNA of the CDR3 is TGTGCCAGCAGTTCCCGCGGGCCCCAGGGGGGATCTGGCTACACCTTC. Residues: CASSSRGPQGGSGYTF.

The chain joins TRBV30 to TRBJ1-6; 7 nucleotides match TRBD1. The CDR3 is made up of 13 amino acids. V lost 2 bases and J lost 14; bases outside the gene matches: 9. Germline V gene data show CDR1 as GTSNPN and CDR2 as SVGIG (reference sequence). CDR3 DNA: TGTGCCTGGAGTCAGGGGGGGGCTCTAGCCCTCCACTTT. This translates into CAWSQGGALALHF.

The chain is built from TRBV7-9 and TRBJ1-3; D unclear. Looked up from germline, CDR1 is SEHNR and CDR2 is FQNEAQ (reference sequence). The CDR3 extends over 17 amino acids. V was trimmed by 6 bases and J by 0 bases, leaving 18 bases between them. This chain's CDR3 is CASRGSRRLGSGNTIYF. CDR3 DNA sequence: TGTGCCAGCAGGGGAAGCCGGCGACTGGGCTCTGGAAACACCATATATTTT.

The CDR3 is CASSVGSGGREAFF. CDR3 bases: TGTGCCAGCAGCGTAGGATCAGGGGGGCGTGAAGCTTTCTTT. The V gene is TRBV9, the J gene TRBJ1-1, with 7 nucleotides matching TRBD1. The CDR3 totals 14 residues. Germline CDR1 reads SGDLS; CDR2 reads YYNGEE. V trimming: 0 bases; J trimming: 7 bases; junction bases outside the gene matches: 6.

The chain recombines TRBV27 with TRBJ1-1; TRBD1 is a possible D gene (5 bases). Germline V gene lookup returns CDR1 MNHEY and CDR2 SMNVEV (reference sequence). This CDR3 has 14 residues. The germline V and J ends were trimmed by 3 bases and 5 bases, with 13 bases remaining between them. For the CDR3, the DNA is TGTGCCAGCAGTTTCAGGGCCTCTCATACTGAAGCTTTCTTT. This encodes CASSFRASHTEAFF.

The CDR3 region is CASSLGREAGELFF. The CDR3 DNA reads TGTGCCAGCAGCTTAGGTCGGGAGGCCGGGGAGCTGTTTTTT. V and J are TRBV7-9 and TRBJ2-2, with TRBD2 matching over 7 bases. The CDR3 is made up of 14 amino acids. The V segment lost 1 base and the J segment 6 bases; nucleotides outside the gene matches: 2. The germline V gene encodes CDR1 SEHNR and CDR2 FQNEAQ (reference sequence).